This TCR beta chain was documented in a study of T cell responses to AZD1222 COVID-19 vaccine. Study-wide results and caveats: Clonal diversity may have been underestimated in mostly white British donors.

Of note for this clone: The antigen is unknown.

The CDR3 contains 14 residues. Germline V CDR1 and CDR2: SGHTA, FQGNSA. V lost 3 bases and J 0 bases, leaving 6 bases between the germline ends. The protocol was immunoSEQ multiplex PCR, while the TCRdb copy is restricted to in-frame clones and leaves out a portion. The table has about 220,000 clones, about 93% seen once; the top ten hold roughly 0.99%. The chain couples TRBV7-2 to TRBJ2-4; D uncertain. The TCR comes from an adult in good health. Material: peripheral blood, obtained on day 0 of MenACWY control vaccination. CDR3: CASSFVGAKNIQYF. CDR3 coding DNA: TGTGCCAGCAGCTTTGTGGGAGCCAAAAACATTCAGTACTTC.